Included here is one T cell receptor (beta chain) sequence, with context. What it binds is not known. V lost 6 bases, J lost 1 base, and 14 bases stayed unmatched. The germline gives CDR1 SNHLY, CDR2 FYNNEI. This CDR3 has 18 residues. This entry is derived from a study of OX40 agonist ivuxolimab in advanced cancers. The wider study: The dose-escalation cohort had hepatocellular carcinoma, melanoma, renal cell or head and neck cancer. Study-wide points: Normalized T-cell clonal expansion was also low in a subset of nonresponders.

Measured with immunoSEQ multiplex PCR; TCRdb has only the in-frame clones, and not every one. The table shows tens of thousands of clones, with roughly 93% occurring only once. Systemic immunosuppression or a history of autoimmune disease excluded patients. Collection of blood occurred at baseline, at cycle 4 day 1, and at cycle 7 day 1. Source: CD4+ or CD8+ T cells sorted from blood, taken in a trial of the OX40 agonist ivuxolimab. This TCR was recovered from an adult with an advanced solid tumor such as melanoma, head and neck, liver or kidney cancer. V gene TRBV2 combines with J gene TRBJ2-7, with 11 nucleotides matching TRBD2. CDR3 protein: CASRPSPPGTSGSYEQYF. Written as DNA, the CDR3 is TGTGCCAGCAGGCCTTCTCCACCCGGGACTAGCGGATCCTACGAGCAGTACTTC.